This T cell receptor beta chain was obtained from a study of identical twins. Using its own MiXCR run on the 5' RACE reads, TCRdb lists one record per CDR3 protein. The sample includes over 600,000 distinct CDR3 sequences, 21% of them seen just once. General study results and limits: Beta out-of-frame sequences displayed a weaker excess of sharing between twins.

Concerning this clonotype itself: Antigen specificity is unknown.

CDR1 and CDR2 from the germline V gene are SGHAT and FQNNGV. The CDR3 runs 19 residues. V lost 0 bases and J lost 10; bases outside the gene matches: 16. The sample was also linked to a second study, of T cells expressing NK-cell markers. That report adds: Four of the donors also had these clonotypes leading their CD3+CD56-NKG2C+ fraction.

This clonotype originated in a woman younger than 35 in good health. The rearrangement uses TRBV11-2 and TRBJ2-1, with 12 bases lining up with TRBD2. The sequenced sample consisted of PBMCs. In DNA, the CDR3 is TGTGCCAGCAGCTTAGAACTGGGACTAGCGGGCCAGGGGATGAAGGAGCAGTTCTTC. It encodes CASSLELGLAGQGMKEQFF.